This TCR beta chain was sequenced in a study of human T cells and chemical hapten exposure. The study's findings and limits: Counts of TCRs above 1 in 1000 frequency stayed unchanged with DPC sensitization.

The germline gives CDR1 LGHNT, CDR2 FRNRAP. Trimming took 5 bases from V and 6 from J; bases not matched to a gene: 6. The CDR3 contains 15 residues. TCRdb processed the RACE reads anew with MiXCR; each CDR3 protein has one entry. The sample shows more than 85,000 distinct CDR3 sequences, approximately 36% of them seen only once. The sample's time point: patch test 3, about 24 weeks after DPC sensitization. Documented treatment: therapeutic diphenylcyclopropenone sensitization with weekly scalp DPC. Researchers extracted total RNA from unfractionated whole blood. In the case of this clonotype: The antigen remains unidentified.

The specimen comprised whole blood, sampled in connection with sensitization to the hapten diphenylcyclopropenone (DPC). The TCR comes from a man aged 35 to 55 with alopecia areata. Some clones in this sample may be carry-over from other donors' samples. The chain links TRBV12-5 to TRBJ2-2; 10 bases align to TRBD1. The CDR3 DNA sequence: TGTGCTAGTGGTACGGACAGGGGGTACGCCGGGGAGCTGTTTTTT. Translation gives CASGTDRGYAGELFF.